This TCR beta chain was sequenced during a study of immune cell composition in non-small cell lung cancer. Genomic DNA came from frozen unsorted single-cell suspensions. Assay: immunoSEQ multiplex PCR; the TCRdb copy retains only in-frame clones and omits some. The data show more than 1,500 clones, with approximately 78% seen just once and approximately 9.7% held by the top ten. The CDR3 contains 14 residues. Sequencing was carried out using lung tumor tissue. The genes are TRBV21-1 and TRBJ1-2; whether TRBD1, the table's D call, matches the DNA was not checked. TRBV21-1 is tagged as a pseudogene. This TCR was sampled from a human donor with non-small cell lung cancer. The CDR3 bases are TGTGCCAGCAGCAATGGGACAGGGGGCGGAGGCTACACCTTC. Its translation is CASSNGTGGGGYTF.